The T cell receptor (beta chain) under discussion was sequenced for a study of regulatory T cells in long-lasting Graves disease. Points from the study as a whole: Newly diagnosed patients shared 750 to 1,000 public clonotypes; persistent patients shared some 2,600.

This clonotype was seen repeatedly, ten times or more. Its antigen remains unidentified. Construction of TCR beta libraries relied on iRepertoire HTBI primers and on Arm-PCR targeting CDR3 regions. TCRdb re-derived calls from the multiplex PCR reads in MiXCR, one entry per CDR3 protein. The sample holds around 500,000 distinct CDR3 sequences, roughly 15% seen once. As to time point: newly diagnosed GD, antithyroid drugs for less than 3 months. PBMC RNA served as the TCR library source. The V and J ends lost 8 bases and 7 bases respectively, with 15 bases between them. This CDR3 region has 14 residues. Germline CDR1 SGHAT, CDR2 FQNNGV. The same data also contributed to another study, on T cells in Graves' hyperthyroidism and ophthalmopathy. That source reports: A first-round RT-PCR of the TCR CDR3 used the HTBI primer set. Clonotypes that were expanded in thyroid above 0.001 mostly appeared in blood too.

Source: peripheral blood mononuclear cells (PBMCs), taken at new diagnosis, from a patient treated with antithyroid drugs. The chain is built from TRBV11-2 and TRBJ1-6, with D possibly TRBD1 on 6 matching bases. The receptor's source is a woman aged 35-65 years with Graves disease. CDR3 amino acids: CASRRGSGNSPLHF. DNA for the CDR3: TGTGCCAGCCGTAGGGGGAGTGGAAATTCACCCCTCCACTTT.